Following are 27 T cell receptor beta chains from one sample sequenced in a study of T cells in Graves' hyperthyroidism and ophthalmopathy. RNA transcripts gave rise to amplified TCR beta CDR3 regions. First-round RT-PCR with HTBI primers amplified the TCR CDR3 region. TCRdb independently ran MiXCR on the multiplex PCR reads; one entry per CDR3 protein. The sample holds a few hundred thousand distinct CDR3 sequences, about 14% seen once. Source material: blood. These receptors originate from a woman aged 25 to 39 with Graves' ophthalmopathy.

This clonotype was observed many times. J is TRBJ1-2 and V is TRBV11-3, with D maybe TRBD1 (5 bases). Germline V gene lookup returns CDR1 SGHNT and CDR2 YENEEA. V was cut by 6 bases and J by 6 bases, with 14 bases left in between. CDR3 length: 13 amino acids. CDR3 coding DNA: TGTGCCAGCAGAGGAGAGGGACGCCATGGCTACACCTTC. This sequence encodes CASRGEGRHGYTF.

A note on this clonotype: This may arise from a read error, as a much more abundant clone is one base away. The rearrangement joins TRBV6-1 to TRBJ1-5; D ambiguous. With 2 bases removed from V and 7 bases from J, the gap between germline ends came to 9 bases. The CDR3 contains 13 residues. Germline values: CDR1 MNHNS, CDR2 SASEGT. CDR3 nucleotides: TGTGCCAGCAGTGAAAGGGATGGCCAGCCCCAGCATTTT. This sequence encodes CASSERDGQPQHF.

Ten or more counts support this clonotype. V is TRBV18 and J is TRBJ1-5; TRBD1 matches at 8 bases. V was pared by 6 bases and J by 2 bases, with 9 bases of the junction left unmatched. Germline CDR1 reads KGHSH; CDR2 reads LQKENI. The CDR3 consists of 16 residues. The CDR3 region is CASSPKDRVGNQPQHF. CDR3 bases: TGTGCCAGCTCCCCCAAGGACAGGGTAGGCAATCAGCCCCAGCATTTT.

This clonotype was detected only a few times. This may be a read error: a much more frequent sequence differs by one nucleotide. V is TRBV11-3 and J is TRBJ1-3, with D possibly being TRBD1 (6 bases). CDR3 length equals 16 residues. Germline V gene sequence: CDR1 SGHNT, CDR2 YENEEA. The CDR3 protein is CASSLITSTHGDTVYF. As DNA, the CDR3 is TGTGCCAGCAGCTTAATAACGAGCACCCACGGGGACACCGTATATTTT.

In its sample, this clonotype was seen many times. The chain uses TRBV29-1 and TRBJ1-2, with TRBD1 as a possible D gene (6 bases). The V gene lost 7 bases and the J gene lost 3 bases, with 12 bases spanning the gap. The germline CDR1 and CDR2 sequences are SQVTM and ANQGSEA. There are 12 residues in the CDR3. The CDR3 here is CSDKGGHYGYTF. The CDR3 DNA sequence: TGCAGCGACAAGGGGGGACACTATGGCTACACCTTC.

This clonotype was found many times. The chain links TRBV12-3 or TRBV12-4 to TRBJ2-7; the match to TRBD2 covers 10 bases. V shed 6 bases, J shed 2 bases, and the junction held 7 bases outside the gene matches. The CDR3 extends over 15 amino acids. In DNA form, the CDR3 reads TGTGCCAGCAGCCCAGCTAGCGGGGGCACCTACGAGCAGTACTTC. It translates to CASSPASGGTYEQYF.

This clonotype was seen ten or more times. This sequence joins TRBV3-1 and TRBJ2-3; D uncertain. This CDR3 has 13 residues. V gave up 0 bases and J gave up 2 bases, with 3 bases separating them. Germline V gene sequence: CDR1 LGHDT, CDR2 YNNKEL (reference sequence). The CDR3 DNA follows: TGTGCCAGCAGCCAAGAGGACACAGATACGCAGTATTTT. Residues: CASSQEDTDTQYF.

In this sample, this clonotype turned up many times. This sequence joins TRBV20-1 and TRBJ2-3, with D unresolved. Germline loops: CDR1 DFQATT, CDR2 SNEGSKA (reference sequence). V was trimmed by 7 bases and J by 9 bases, leaving 20 bases between them. The CDR3 sequence is 13 residues long. This CDR3 reads CSGGLPAVDTQYF. The CDR3 DNA sequence: TGCAGTGGGGGTCTTCCGGCAGTTGACACGCAGTATTTT.

V gene TRBV7-3 combines with J gene TRBJ2-1, with 12 bases identical to TRBD2. After removal of 5 bases from V and 10 bases from J, the junction contained 9 bases not matched to a gene. The V gene's germline CDR1 is SGHTA and CDR2 FQGTGA. The CDR3 has 15 residues. CDR3 nucleotides: TGTGCCAGCAGCGCCGGACTAGCGGGGCTACAAGAGCAGTTCTTC. Its translation: CASSAGLAGLQEQFF.

This clonotype was counted between two and nine times. The chain carries TRBV20-1 and TRBJ1-6; 8 bases fit TRBD1. Trimming took 5 bases from V and 5 from J; bases not matched to a gene: 14. The CDR3 spans 17 residues. CDR1 and CDR2 from the germline V gene are DFQATT and SNEGSKA (reference sequence). The DNA for the CDR3 is TGCAGTGCTCCAATAACCTTTGGACAGGGAGATAATTCACCCCTCCACTTT. As protein: CSAPITFGQGDNSPLHF.

This clonotype was recorded many times. The chain carries TRBV27 and TRBJ1-1; D not resolved. This CDR3 is built from 13 residues. Trimming stripped 8 bases from V and 8 bases from J, with 18 bases between. Germline-derived CDR1 and CDR2 are MNHEY and SMNVEV (reference sequence). CDR3 loop: CASRTPGGLEAFF. CDR3 DNA sequence: TGTGCCAGCCGAACCCCGGGAGGGTTAGAAGCTTTCTTT.

As concerns this clonotype: One end of the junction does not line up with germline, which may come from a read error. The CDR3 is CVSSPAAGEQFF. The CDR3 DNA reads as TGTGTCAGCAGTCCCGCGGCGGGTGAGCAGTTCTTC. The gene calls are TRBV9 and TRBJ2-1; D is perhaps TRBD2 (5 bases). Germline loops: CDR1 SGDLS, CDR2 YYNGEE. This CDR3 spans 12 amino acids.

This clonotype was seen more than once but under ten times. J is TRBJ1-2 and V is TRBV10-2; D gene uncertain. Germline-derived CDR1 and CDR2 are WSHSY and SAAADI. This CDR3 comprises 14 residues. The V end was cut by 3 bases, the J end by 1 base, with 9 bases between. The CDR3 loop is CASSDNGNNYGYTF. CDR3 sequence (DNA): TGCGCCAGCAGTGATAATGGCAATAACTATGGCTACACCTTC.

The rearrangement uses TRBV4-1 and TRBJ2-7, with 9 bases lining up with TRBD2. J gave up 6 bases and V 0 bases, and 6 bases lay outside the gene matches. The CDR3 contains 15 residues. Per the germline V gene, CDR1 is MGHRA and CDR2 is YSYEKL. The CDR3 loop reads CASSQEGAGGSEQYF. The CDR3 coding sequence is TGCGCCAGCAGCCAAGAAGGGGCGGGGGGGAGCGAGCAGTACTTC.

This clonotype was recorded once. This chain joins TRBV6-1 and TRBJ1-4; 7 nucleotides align to TRBD1. Germline V CDR1 and CDR2: MNHNS, SASEGT. V dropped 4 bases and J dropped 8; count of bases not matched to a gene: 10. The CDR3 loop spans 15 amino acids. CDR3 amino acids: CASSGFRGLGEKLFF. CDR3 bases: TGTGCCAGCAGTGGCTTCAGGGGGTTAGGGGAAAAACTGTTTTTT.

This clonotype was detected a few times. The chain has TRBV7-9 and TRBJ1-1; no firm D call. The germline V and J ends were trimmed by 1 base and 1 base, with 10 bases remaining between them. Germline V gene lookup returns CDR1 SEHNR and CDR2 FQNEAQ (reference sequence). The CDR3 totals 15 residues. For the CDR3, the DNA is TGTGCCAGCAGCTTAGGGGTCACAGAGAACACTGAAGCTTTCTTT. Residues: CASSLGVTENTEAFF.

In its sample, this clonotype was seen many times. The chain couples TRBV19 to TRBJ2-5, with D possibly being TRBD2 (7 bases). V lost 6 bases and J lost 4, with 21 bases in between. The germline gives CDR1 LNHDA, CDR2 SQIVND (reference sequence). This CDR3 is 16 amino acids long. CDR3 sequence reads: CASSPGGVGRGETQYF. CDR3 DNA: TGTGCCAGTAGCCCGGGGGGCGTTGGCAGGGGAGAGACCCAGTACTTC.

This clonotype was detected ten times or more. The junction does not match germline at one end; this may be a read error. The chain recombines TRBV7-7 with TRBJ2-1; a possible D gene is TRBD1 (6 bases). Germline lookup yields CDR1 SSHAT and CDR2 FNYEAQ (reference sequence). The CDR3 runs 13 residues. CDR3 sequence: CASSTRGDNEQFF. DNA of the CDR3: TGTGCTAGCAGCACCAGGGGTGACAATGAGCAGTTCTTC.

This clonotype was seen at least ten times. The chain combines TRBV3-1 with TRBJ2-1; 7 nucleotides match TRBD1. CDR3 length equals 18 residues. The V gene end was trimmed by 5 bases and the J gene end by 6 bases; junction bases not matched to a gene: 19. Germline assignment: CDR1 LGHDT and CDR2 YNNKEL (reference sequence). The CDR3 here is CASSTSFRKGAFVNEQFF. The CDR3 DNA follows: TGTGCCAGCAGCACTTCCTTTAGAAAGGGGGCGTTTGTCAATGAGCAGTTCTTC.

This clonotype showed up many times. V is TRBV30 and J is TRBJ2-7, with 8 bases matching TRBD1. The CDR3 spans 15 residues. CDR1 is GTSNPN, CDR2 SVGIG, per germline (reference sequence). The V segment lost 2 bases and the J segment 5 bases; nucleotides outside the gene matches: 11. The CDR3 DNA is TGTGCCTGGAGTTCAGGACAGGGAACGGGACACGAGCAGTACTTC. Translating it yields CAWSSGQGTGHEQYF.

This clonotype was seen at least ten times. The gene calls are TRBV28 and TRBJ2-5; perhaps TRBD1 as D (6 bases). CDR3 length: 16 amino acids. Germline V lookup: CDR1 MDHEN, CDR2 SYDVKM. V lost 8 bases and J lost 4, with 23 bases in between. The CDR3 loop is CASGSLWTESRETQYF. The CDR3 coding sequence is TGTGCCAGCGGCTCCCTTTGGACAGAGTCTAGAGAGACCCAGTACTTC.

This clonotype showed up many times. V usage is TRBV2 and J usage is TRBJ1-6, with a weak D call TRBD1 (5 bases). Trimming removed 8 bases at V and 7 bases at J, with 15 bases between. Germline V gives CDR1 SNHLY, CDR2 FYNNEI. The length of the CDR3 is 14 residues. This CDR3 reads CASQWGMNNSPLHF. In DNA form, the CDR3 reads TGTGCCAGCCAGTGGGGGATGAACAATTCACCCCTCCACTTT.

This clonotype occurred many times. The chain carries TRBV30 and TRBJ1-2; the match to TRBD1 covers 8 bases. The CDR3 consists of 16 residues. V lost 1 base and J lost 7; bases outside the gene matches: 14. Per the germline V gene, CDR1 is GTSNPN and CDR2 is SVGIG (reference sequence). CDR3 region: CAWSGVGGQGIFGYTF. For the CDR3, the DNA is TGTGCCTGGAGTGGGGTAGGCGGACAGGGAATTTTTGGCTACACCTTC.

This clonotype was seen at least ten times. The genes are TRBV24-1 and TRBJ2-5, with D tentatively TRBD1 (7 bases). Germline V lookup: CDR1 KGHDR, CDR2 SFDVKD. The CDR3 has 15 amino acids. Between the trimmed V and J ends, which lost 9 bases and 4 bases, there was a span of 20 bases. The CDR3 region is CATAVQGGVGETQYF. CDR3 in DNA: TGTGCCACCGCCGTCCAGGGGGGAGTCGGAGAGACCCAGTACTTC.

This clonotype was recorded at least ten times. The V and J genes are TRBV12-3 or TRBV12-4 and TRBJ2-7; 8 nucleotides align to TRBD2. Germline trimming cut 6 bases from V and 3 bases from J; bases unmatched to any gene: 10. This CDR3 is built from 15 residues. The CDR3: CASSQSGRTFYEQYF. CDR3 nucleotide sequence: TGTGCCAGCAGCCAAAGCGGGAGAACATTCTACGAGCAGTACTTC.

This clonotype was seen a few times. The chain is built from TRBV15 and TRBJ2-7, with 9 bases identical to TRBD1. With 3 bases clipped from V and 7 bases from J, the junction kept 19 bases outside the gene matches. The CDR3 is 18 residues long. From germline, CDR1 is LNHNV and CDR2 YYDKDF (reference sequence). The CDR3 is CATSRLDLPGQGAFEQYF. The CDR3 nucleotides read TGTGCCACCAGCAGGCTCGATCTCCCGGGACAGGGAGCCTTTGAGCAGTACTTC.

This clonotype was counted many times. The chain uses TRBV6-5 and TRBJ1-5; TRBD1 matches 7 bases. The CDR3 totals 17 residues. After removal of 1 base from V and 6 bases from J, the junction contained 12 bases not matched to a gene. Germline CDR1 reads MNHEY; CDR2 reads SVGAGI. CDR3 residues: CASSYFTSRDRVQPQHF. CDR3 sequence (DNA): TGTGCCAGCAGTTACTTCACTTCTCGAGACAGGGTTCAGCCCCAGCATTTT.